The 22 T cell receptor beta chains below all came from one sample that was sequenced in a study of T cell responses to AZD1222 COVID-19 vaccine. Profiled with immunoSEQ multiplex PCR; TCRdb holds only in-frame clones, not every one. The table lists over 130,000 clones, approximately 90% of them singletons. Specimen: peripheral blood, collected 28 days after the second AZD1222 dose. The source of these receptors is an adult who received the AZD1222 COVID-19 vaccine.

The rearrangement joins TRBV27 to TRBJ2-3; D is perhaps TRBD1 (5 bases). Germline loops: CDR1 MNHEY, CDR2 SMNVEV (reference sequence). The CDR3 contains 15 residues. V was trimmed by 2 bases and J by 1 base, leaving 10 bases between them. CDR3 sequence (DNA): TGTGCCAGCAGTTTAGCTAGGGGCGGCACAGATACGCAGTATTTT. It yields the protein CASSLARGGTDTQYF.

The chain uses TRBV5-1 and TRBJ2-3; 10 bases line up with TRBD2. The CDR3 is made up of 24 amino acids. With V trimmed by 5 bases and J by 5 bases, 35 bases remained unmatched. Germline loops: CDR1 SGHRS, CDR2 YFSETQ. This CDR3 reads CASSSDRDASGRATRPLGVDTQYF. The CDR3 bases are TGCGCCAGCAGTAGCGACAGGGACGCTAGCGGGAGAGCTACTCGACCGCTGGGGGTAGATACGCAGTATTTT.

The chain uses TRBV30 and TRBJ1-1; maybe TRBD1 (6 bases). CDR1 is GTSNPN and CDR2 is SVGIG in the germline V gene (reference sequence). The CDR3 runs to 12 residues. Trimming left V 4 bases short and J 4 bases short, with 10 bases between. The CDR3 DNA reads as TGTGCCTGGACAGGGGAGGGCACTGAAGCTTTCTTT. It is translated as CAWTGEGTEAFF. Together with reference TRBV30 and TRBJ1-1, the CDR3 gives the full variable domain: SQTIHQWPATLVQPVGSPLSLECTVEGTSNPNLYWYRQAAGRGLQLLFYSVGIGQISSEVPQNLSASRPQDRQFILSSKKLLLSDSGFYLCAWTGEGTEAFFGQGTRLTVV.

The chain joins TRBV19 to TRBJ2-7, with 14 nucleotides matching TRBD2. CDR3 length: 17 amino acids. J gave up 5 bases and V 10 bases, and 16 bases lay outside the gene matches. The germline V gene encodes CDR1 LNHDA and CDR2 SQIVND (reference sequence). The CDR3 coding sequence is TGTGCCACCAGGACTAGCGGGAGGCCTGGGGGTTTAAACGAGCAGTACTTC. This encodes CATRTSGRPGGLNEQYF.

The V and J genes are TRBV21-1 and TRBJ1-2. TRBV21-1 is an annotated pseudogene. This CDR3 is built from 15 residues. The CDR3 protein is CASSKRGWALYGYTF. The CDR3 DNA reads as TGTGCCAGCAGCAAGCGGGGATGGGCCCTCTATGGCTACACCTTC.

The V gene is TRBV27, the J gene TRBJ2-1, with D uncertain. V was pared by 1 base and J by 1 base, with 8 bases between. Germline V lookup: CDR1 MNHEY, CDR2 SMNVEV (reference sequence). The CDR3 sequence is 15 residues long. For the CDR3, the DNA is TGTGCCAGCAGTTTATGGCCGGAGTCCTACAATGAGCAGTTCTTC. This gives the protein CASSLWPESYNEQFF.

The J gene is TRBJ2-1, the V gene TRBV2, with D hard to call. The CDR3 has 11 residues. The ends were cut back, 1 base at V and 14 bases at J, with 9 bases in the middle. Germline CDR1 and CDR2: SNHLY and FYNNEI. The CDR3 bases are TGTGCCAGCAGTGAAGGGCCCCGGGAGTTCTTC. Its protein is CASSEGPREFF. Full variable domain (remainder filled in from reference TRBV2 and TRBJ2-1): EPEVTQTPSHQVTQMGQEVILRCVPISNHLYFYWYRQILGQKVEFLVSFYNNEISEKSEIFDDQFSVERPDGSNFTLKIRSTKLEDSAMYFCASSEGPREFFGPGTRLTVL.

CDR3 coding DNA: TGTGCCAGTAATCCAGGGTCAGGAGGCTACACCTTC. It translates to CASNPGSGGYTF. The chain is built from TRBV19 and TRBJ1-2, with TRBD1 as a possible D gene (5 bases). The V end lost 7 bases, the J end lost 8 bases, and 14 bases lay between the germline ends. Germline loops: CDR1 LNHDA, CDR2 SQIVND (reference sequence). This CDR3 has 12 residues.

The rearrangement links TRBV10-2 to TRBJ1-1; 8 bases are a match to TRBD1. The junction had 11 bases not matched to a gene; V was cut back by 1 base and J by 4 bases. The CDR3 extends over 17 amino acids. The germline V gene has CDR1 WSHSY and CDR2 SAAADI. The CDR3 nucleotides read TGCGCCAGCAGTGAGTGGTTTCAGCAGGGGGCGGGCACTGAAGCTTTCTTT. Translation gives CASSEWFQQGAGTEAFF.

The CDR3 here is CASSRMTGENSPLHF. As DNA, the CDR3 is TGCGCCAGCAGCCGCATGACAGGGGAAAATTCACCCCTCCACTTT. The V call is TRBV10-2, the J call TRBJ1-6, with TRBD1 matching over 8 bases. V was pared by 6 bases and J by 7 bases, with 8 bases of the junction left unmatched. Germline loops: CDR1 WSHSY, CDR2 SAAADI. The CDR3 extends over 15 amino acids.

The V and J genes are TRBV18 and TRBJ1-2; D ambiguous. The CDR3 loop spans 13 amino acids. V lost 6 bases and J 3 bases, leaving 11 bases between the germline ends. Germline lookup yields CDR1 KGHSH and CDR2 LQKENI. CDR3 sequence (DNA): TGTGCCAGCTCCCTGGACGGACACTATGGCTACACCTTC. It is translated as CASSLDGHYGYTF. The whole variable domain, filled in from reference TRBV18 and TRBJ1-2, reads NAGVMQNPRHLVRRRGQEARLRCSPMKGHSHVYWYRQLPEEGLKFMVYLQKENIIDESGMPKERFSAEFPKEGPSILRIQQVVRGDSAAYFCASSLDGHYGYTFGSGTRLTVV.

This rearrangement joins TRBV6-5 to TRBJ1-1, with a possible D match to TRBD1 (6 bases). CDR3 length: 12 residues. V dropped 7 bases and J dropped 6 bases, with 12 bases sitting between them. From germline, CDR1 is MNHEY and CDR2 SVGAGI. The DNA for the CDR3 is TGTGCCAGCATTTCACAGGGAGCTGAAGCTTTCTTT. Residues: CASISQGAEAFF.

This clone appeared a single time. CDR3 DNA sequence: TGCAGCGTTGAATATAAGGGACAGGGGACGGGAGAGCAGTACTTC. Translated: CSVEYKGQGTGEQYF. The chain carries TRBV29-1 and TRBJ2-7; TRBD1 matches at 10 bases. V lost 2 bases, J lost 7 bases, and 11 bases stayed unmatched. The germline gives CDR1 SQVTM, CDR2 ANQGSEA. CDR3 length: 15 amino acids.

The V gene is TRBV5-4, the J gene TRBJ1-1; no clear D gene. This CDR3 is 12 amino acids long. Germline CDR1 and CDR2: SGHNT and YYREEE (reference sequence). The V and J ends lost 4 bases and 4 bases respectively, with 8 bases between them. CDR3 sequence: CASSLDFTEAFF. The CDR3 DNA reads TGTGCCAGCAGCCTAGATTTCACTGAAGCTTTCTTT.

The J gene is TRBJ2-1, the V gene TRBV3-1 (or the pseudogene TRBV3-2), with TRBD2 matching 15 bases. CDR1 is LGHDT, CDR2 YNNKEL, per germline (reference sequence). The CDR3 covers 15 residues. V was clipped by 4 bases and J by 6 bases; unmatched bases: 1. CDR3 coding DNA: TGTGCCAGCAGCCCGGGACTAGCGGGAGGCAATGAGCAGTTCTTC. Amino acid sequence: CASSPGLAGGNEQFF.

The CDR3: CSVDQGATVYGYTF. CDR3 sequence (DNA): TGCAGCGTTGATCAGGGGGCGACGGTATATGGCTACACCTTC. The chain links TRBV29-1 to TRBJ1-2; 8 bases agree with TRBD1. The CDR3 has 14 amino acids. Germline CDR1 and CDR2: SQVTM and ANQGSEA. The V gene end was trimmed by 3 bases and the J gene end by 5 bases; junction bases not matched to a gene: 8.

CDR3 DNA: TGTGCCAGCAGTGAATGGGGGGGGGATTCAGGGCCCCAGCATTTT. Residues: CASSEWGGDSGPQHF. The gene calls are TRBV6-1 and TRBJ1-5, with D maybe TRBD1 (5 bases). The CDR3 contains 15 residues. Deletions cut 2 bases from V and 9 bases from J, with 17 bases between. Per the germline V gene, CDR1 is MNHNS and CDR2 is SASEGT.

The gene calls are TRBV7-2 and TRBJ1-2; D might be TRBD1 (5 bases). In germline, CDR1 is SGHTA, CDR2 FQGNSA. This CDR3 region has 16 residues. With 5 bases removed from V and 1 base from J, the gap between germline ends came to 17 bases. CDR3 loop: CASSPPLLTVNYGYTF. CDR3 bases: TGTGCCAGCAGCCCCCCTCTTTTGACAGTTAACTATGGCTACACCTTC.

The V gene is TRBV6-4, the J gene TRBJ2-1; 8 bases align to TRBD2. The J segment lost 10 bases and the V segment lost 2 bases, leaving 7 bases of the junction unmatched. Germline-derived CDR1 and CDR2 are MRHNA and SNTAGT. The CDR3 runs to 14 residues. CDR3: CASSDGRTSGEQFF. DNA for the CDR3: TGTGCCAGCAGTGACGGCCGTACTAGCGGCGAGCAGTTCTTC.

This clone was detected ten times or more. The J gene is TRBJ2-7, the V gene TRBV5-8, with 8 bases lining up with TRBD2. CDR1 SGHTS and CDR2 YDEGEE come from the germline V gene. V gave up 6 bases and J gave up 1 base; unmatched junction bases: 6. The CDR3 runs 14 residues. Here the CDR3 reads CASKAGDGSYEQYF. The CDR3 region has the DNA TGTGCCAGCAAAGCGGGGGACGGTTCCTACGAGCAGTACTTC.

The chain recombines TRBV30 with TRBJ2-3; D perhaps matches TRBD1 (6 bases). CDR3 size: 14 residues. V was shortened by 2 bases and J by 9 bases, with 18 bases between the two germline ends. Germline lookup yields CDR1 GTSNPN and CDR2 SVGIG (reference sequence). This chain's CDR3 is CAWSWGGGLDTQYF. The CDR3 DNA follows: TGTGCCTGGAGTTGGGGTGGGGGCCTGGACACGCAGTATTTT.

This clone showed up just a few times. The CDR3 region has the DNA TGTGCCAGCAGCTTAGAACCGCTGGTGGGCCAGTACTTC. Translation: CASSLEPLVGQYF. The chain joins TRBV11-2 to TRBJ2-5, with D unclear. This CDR3 spans 13 amino acids. In germline, CDR1 is SGHAT, CDR2 FQNNGV. V lost 0 bases, J lost 10 bases, and 12 bases lay in between.